Included here is one T cell receptor (beta chain) sequence, with context. This record belongs to a study of cytomegalovirus exposure and HLA in healthy donors. The primer mix had 60 Vbeta and 13 Jbeta primers. The protocol was immunoSEQ multiplex PCR, while the TCRdb copy is restricted to in-frame clones and leaves out a portion. Of approximately 160,000 clones in the sample, 82% were seen once. The CDR3 spans 16 residues. Looked up from germline, CDR1 is SEHNR and CDR2 is FQNEAQ (reference sequence). With 1 base removed from V and 1 base from J, the gap between germline ends came to 11 bases. The gene calls are TRBV7-9 and TRBJ2-4, with D unresolved. The source is a girl aged 5 to 17 in good health and CMV-seropositive. Material for sequencing was PBMCs. The CDR3 region is CASSLGAGTAKNIQYF. The CDR3 DNA reads TGTGCCAGCAGCTTAGGGGCAGGTACTGCCAAAAACATTCAGTACTTC. Drawing the rest from reference TRBV7-9 and TRBJ2-4, the complete variable domain is DTGVSQNPRHKITKRGQNVTFRCDPISEHNRLYWYRQTLGQGPEFLTYFQNEAQLEKSRLLSDRFSAERPKGSFSTLEIQRTEQGDSAMYLCASSLGAGTAKNIQYFGAGTRLSVL.